The TCR beta chain described here comes from a study of cytotoxic CD8 clonotypes in ibrutinib-treated CLL. The V end was cut by 5 bases, the J end by 4 bases, with 12 bases between. The germline V gene has CDR1 KGHSH and CDR2 LQKENI. CDR3 length: 15 amino acids. Comments on this clone: What it recognizes is unknown.

Findings and caveats of the study: Clonality was higher at ibrutinib response and returned toward baseline at progression. For progressing versus sustained-remission patients, sampling times were not the same. Under treatment, the uncommon public clonotypes either contracted or remained stable.

TCRdb keeps only in-frame clones here, not all; method: immunoSEQ multiplex PCR. The repertoire holds 110,000 to 150,000 clones, with approximately 80% as singletons. The chain has TRBV18 and TRBJ2-6; no firm D call. This sequence was found in a human donor with chronic lymphocytic leukemia. This specimen was PBMCs, taken after 12 months of ibrutinib treatment. CDR3 bases: TGTGCCAGCTCAGCTTCTCGGTCAGGGGCCAACGTCCTGACTTTC. Translation: CASSASRSGANVLTF.